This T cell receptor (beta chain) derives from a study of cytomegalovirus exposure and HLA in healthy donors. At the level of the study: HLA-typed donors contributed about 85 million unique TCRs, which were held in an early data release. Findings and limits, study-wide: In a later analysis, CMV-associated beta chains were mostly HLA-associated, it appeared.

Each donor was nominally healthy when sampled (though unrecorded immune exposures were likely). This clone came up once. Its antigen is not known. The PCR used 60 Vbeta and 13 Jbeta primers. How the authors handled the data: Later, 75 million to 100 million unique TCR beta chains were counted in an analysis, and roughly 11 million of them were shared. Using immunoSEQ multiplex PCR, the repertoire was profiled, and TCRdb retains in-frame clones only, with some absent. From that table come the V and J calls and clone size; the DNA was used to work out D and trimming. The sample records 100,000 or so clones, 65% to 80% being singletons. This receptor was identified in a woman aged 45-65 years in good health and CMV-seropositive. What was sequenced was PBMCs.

Here the CDR3 DNA reads TGTGCCAGCAGCCTCCCGGTCCAGGCAGCGAACACCGGGGAGCTGTTTTTT. Translation gives CASSLPVQAANTGELFF. This chain joins TRBV9 and TRBJ2-2, with D uncertain. The CDR3 is 17 residues long. Germline CDR1 reads SGDLS; CDR2 reads YYNGEE. Trimming stripped 4 bases from V and 0 bases from J, with 16 bases between.